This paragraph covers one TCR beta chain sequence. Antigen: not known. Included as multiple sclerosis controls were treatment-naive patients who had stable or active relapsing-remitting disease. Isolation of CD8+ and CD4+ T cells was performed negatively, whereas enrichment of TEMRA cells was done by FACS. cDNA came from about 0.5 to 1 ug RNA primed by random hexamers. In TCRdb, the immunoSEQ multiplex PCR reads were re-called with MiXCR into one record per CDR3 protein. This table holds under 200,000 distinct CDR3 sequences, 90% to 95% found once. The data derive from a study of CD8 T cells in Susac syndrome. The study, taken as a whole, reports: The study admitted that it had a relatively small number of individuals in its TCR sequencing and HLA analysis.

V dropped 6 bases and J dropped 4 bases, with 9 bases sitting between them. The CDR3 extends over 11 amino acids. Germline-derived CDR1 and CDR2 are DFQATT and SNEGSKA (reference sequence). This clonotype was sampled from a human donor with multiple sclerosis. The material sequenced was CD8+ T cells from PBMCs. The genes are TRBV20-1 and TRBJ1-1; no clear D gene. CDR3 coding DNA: TGCAGTGCGTCCGTGAGCACTGAAGCTTTCTTT. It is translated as CSASVSTEAFF.